This entry describes one T cell receptor beta chain. The entry originates in a study of patients and donors after allogeneic stem cell transplantation. Using its own MiXCR run on the RT-PCR reads, TCRdb lists one record per CDR3 protein. The table has fewer than 500,000 distinct CDR3 sequences, 16% seen once. Germline values: CDR1 LGHNA, CDR2 YNFKEQ. Trimming took 2 bases from V and 3 from J; bases not matched to a gene: 3. The CDR3 has 14 residues. Input material: blood, either unsorted or a sorted T cell fraction (not recorded which). The TCR sequence derives from a human donor who was either an allogeneic HSCT recipient or a stem cell or donor lymphocyte infusion donor (not recorded which). It is not recorded whose cells these are; they may come from a transplant donor. J is TRBJ2-7 and V is TRBV4-2; TRBD2 matches 8 bases. CDR3 sequence (DNA): TGTGCCAGCAGCCAACGGGGGGGAGACTACGAGCAGTACTTC. Translating it yields CASSQRGGDYEQYF.